This TCR beta chain was found in a study of blood T cell repertoires in COVID-19. In the study overall: Researchers got acute and convalescent COVID-19 samples from the United States, Italy and Spain. PBMCs, B-cell-depleted T cells, or T cells were the source of the cDNA or gDNA that made up the material.

Germline CDR1 and CDR2: SNHLY and FYNNEI. The V and J ends lost 6 bases and 3 bases, in that order; junction bases with no gene match: 0. The CDR3 runs 12 residues. Seattle enrolled patients during active infection and tracked them longitudinally. Authors' analysis steps: Amplification from reference gene primers served as the basis for estimated nucleated cell counts. Method: immunoSEQ multiplex PCR; TCRdb's copy keeps in-frame clones and lacks some. The V and J calls and clone size come from that table; D and trimming were worked out from the DNA. The sample contains approximately 270,000 clones, about 86% of which appear only once.

Material: peripheral blood. V and J are TRBV2 and TRBJ2-7; 9 bases match TRBD2. This receptor was identified in a person aged 65 to 79 with COVID-19, enrolled during active disease. Written as DNA, the CDR3 is TGTGCCAGCAGGCGGGAGGGCTACGAGCAGTACTTC. This encodes CASRREGYEQYF.